This is a list of T cell receptor beta chains from one sample in a study of cytomegalovirus exposure and HLA in healthy donors. Data came from immunoSEQ multiplex PCR; TCRdb stores just in-frame clones and leaves some out. The sample includes more than 85,000 clones, 77% of them seen just once. The specimen sequenced was PBMCs. The receptors come from a male donor in good health and CMV-seropositive. Both conserved end residues are part of each CDR3. Fields, in order: J gene, V gene, CDR3 protein.

j_call: TRBJ2-5; v_call: TRBV7-9; cdr3_aa: CASSHWTGQETQYF
j_call: .; v_call: TRBV9; cdr3_aa: CASSQGGGFPYEQYF
j_call: TRBJ2-7; v_call: TRBV6-5; cdr3_aa: CASSYSLLGLYEQYF
j_call: TRBJ2-5; v_call: TRBV29-1; cdr3_aa: CSVKGEETQYF
j_call: TRBJ2-1; v_call: TRBV28; cdr3_aa: CASSFGPGLALNEQFF
j_call: TRBJ2-6; v_call: TRBV5-1; cdr3_aa: CASSFGSGTGVSGANGLTF
j_call: TRBJ1-3; v_call: TRBV7-2; cdr3_aa: CASSLFAGGISGNTIYF
j_call: TRBJ1-2; v_call: TRBV5-4; cdr3_aa: CASSPKTGSYGYTF
j_call: TRBJ1-1; v_call: TRBV5-1; cdr3_aa: CASSLTGEVAEAFF
j_call: TRBJ2-5; v_call: TRBV14; cdr3_aa: CASSQVGSGLGQYF
j_call: TRBJ2-2; v_call: TRBV10-3; cdr3_aa: CAISVDRVGVKTGELFF
j_call: TRBJ2-7; v_call: TRBV11-2; cdr3_aa: CASSSARDSNHYEQYF
j_call: TRBJ1-5; v_call: TRBV10-3; cdr3_aa: CAIGQGNQPQHF
j_call: TRBJ2-1; v_call: TRBV27; cdr3_aa: CASSTTSGGSYNEQFF
j_call: TRBJ2-7; v_call: TRBV6-5; cdr3_aa: CASRTFSSSYEQYF
j_call: TRBJ2-2; v_call: TRBV9; cdr3_aa: CASSVGFKRSGSNTGELFF
j_call: TRBJ2-1; v_call: TRBV7-2; cdr3_aa: CASSPARESYNEQFF
j_call: TRBJ2-2; v_call: TRBV2; cdr3_aa: CASVPGGTGELFF
j_call: TRBJ2-2; v_call: TRBV5-4; cdr3_aa: CASSPGTGIYTGELFF
j_call: TRBJ1-1; v_call: TRBV9; cdr3_aa: CASSGQVGRTEAFF
j_call: TRBJ2-7; v_call: TRBV27; cdr3_aa: CASRRSGLANSYEQYF
j_call: TRBJ2-3; v_call: TRBV6-5; cdr3_aa: CASSYSQGATFDTQYF
j_call: TRBJ2-7; v_call: TRBV6-5; cdr3_aa: CASSYMQGSYEQYF
j_call: TRBJ2-6; v_call: TRBV4-3; cdr3_aa: CASSPWDSSGANVLTF
j_call: TRBJ2-2; v_call: TRBV2; cdr3_aa: CTSSGLAGGYTGELFF
j_call: TRBJ2-1; v_call: TRBV6-5; cdr3_aa: CASSLSGLSYNEQFF
j_call: TRBJ2-1; v_call: TRBV4-2; cdr3_aa: CASSQGDSLLYNEQFF
j_call: TRBJ2-1; v_call: TRBV4-3; cdr3_aa: CASSQGLAASDNEQFF
j_call: TRBJ2-3; v_call: TRBV9; cdr3_aa: CASSVGLAPRGDTQYF
j_call: TRBJ2-5; v_call: TRBV10-3; cdr3_aa: CAISRQGGFQETQYF
j_call: TRBJ2-1; v_call: TRBV27; cdr3_aa: CASSILPGDRDNEQFF
j_call: TRBJ1-5; v_call: TRBV20-1; cdr3_aa: CSVRAGAQHF
j_call: TRBJ1-1; v_call: TRBV28; cdr3_aa: CASSLSHGWGVPEAFF
j_call: TRBJ2-3; v_call: TRBV11-2; cdr3_aa: CASSFTGDTQYF
j_call: TRBJ2-7; v_call: TRBV28; cdr3_aa: CASSSGTSGSQYF
j_call: TRBJ1-1; v_call: TRBV19; cdr3_aa: CASSIDRDRSTNTEAFF
j_call: TRBJ2-2; v_call: TRBV7-9; cdr3_aa: CSSSIYTGELFF
j_call: TRBJ1-4; v_call: TRBV6-5; cdr3_aa: CASSPRTVPNEKLFF
j_call: TRBJ2-7; v_call: TRBV6-5; cdr3_aa: CASSGWTGPYEQYF
j_call: TRBJ1-5; v_call: TRBV6-1; cdr3_aa: CACREGRRNQPQHF
j_call: TRBJ2-1; v_call: TRBV9; cdr3_aa: CASSVATGTSGYNEQFF
j_call: TRBJ1-1; v_call: TRBV6-5; cdr3_aa: CASRRGQKNTEAFF
j_call: TRBJ2-7; v_call: TRBV29-1; cdr3_aa: CSVSKGTAYEQYF
j_call: TRBJ2-3; v_call: TRBV7-9; cdr3_aa: CASSLVADTQYF
j_call: TRBJ2-1; v_call: TRBV18; cdr3_aa: CASSPELSGYNEQFF
j_call: TRBJ1-2; v_call: TRBV19; cdr3_aa: CASSVGPVGSTF
j_call: TRBJ2-1; v_call: TRBV6-1; cdr3_aa: CASSEVASEYNEQFF
j_call: TRBJ1-5; v_call: TRBV29-1; cdr3_aa: CSVVQTGEGGPQHF
j_call: TRBJ1-5; v_call: TRBV25-1; cdr3_aa: CASSERVNQPQHF
j_call: TRBJ2-7; v_call: TRBV7-2; cdr3_aa: CASSLGYAPTYEQYF
j_call: TRBJ2-3; v_call: TRBV9; cdr3_aa: CASSVDTGDTQYF
j_call: TRBJ2-2; v_call: TRBV19; cdr3_aa: CASSIVFVSGANTGELFF
j_call: TRBJ1-2; v_call: TRBV7-8; cdr3_aa: CASSPQGFRGYTF
j_call: TRBJ2-3; v_call: TRBV28; cdr3_aa: CASSFGVAGKSTDTQYF
j_call: TRBJ1-1; v_call: TRBV9; cdr3_aa: CASSVEGTGGSGAFF